Each of the 9 T cell receptor beta chains below was sequenced from the same sample in a study of long-term antiretroviral therapy in people with HIV. An immunoSEQ assay, version v3.0, was performed at survey level. TCRdb's copy holds only in-frame clones and misses some; the assay was immunoSEQ multiplex PCR. The table lists some 31,000 clones, roughly 79% of them singletons. Material: unsorted PBMCs, obtained 3.1 years after starting antiretroviral therapy. The receptors were sampled from a woman aged 45-65 years with HIV.

The chain employs TRBV27 and TRBJ1-3; D is possibly TRBD1 (5 bases). V lost 3 bases, J lost 0 bases, and 9 bases lay in between. Germline assignment: CDR1 MNHEY and CDR2 SMNVEV (reference sequence). This CDR3 has 15 amino acids. This chain's CDR3 is CASSFTGASGNTIYF. CDR3 bases: TGTGCCAGCAGTTTTACTGGGGCCTCTGGAAACACCATATATTTT.

The chain is built from TRBV20-1 and TRBJ2-5; D unclear. Germline V CDR1 and CDR2: DFQATT, SNEGSKA (reference sequence). The V end was cut by 6 bases, the J end by 2 bases, with 7 bases between. CDR3 length: 11 amino acids. In DNA, the CDR3 is TGCAGTGCGCAATTTCAAGAGACCCAGTACTTC. Translating gives CSAQFQETQYF.

V is TRBV27 and J is TRBJ2-7; tentatively, D is TRBD1 or TRBD2 (6 bases each). CDR1 and CDR2 (germline): MNHEY, SMNVEV (reference sequence). The V and J ends lost 7 bases and 2 bases respectively, with 12 bases between them. This CDR3 comprises 13 residues. In DNA form, the CDR3 reads TGTGCCAGCAATCGGGGGCCTACCTACGAGCAGTACTTC. This encodes CASNRGPTYEQYF.

This chain connects TRBV25-1 to TRBJ1-2; 7 bases are a match to TRBD1. The ends lost 3 bases at V and 4 bases at J; junction bases unmatched: 5. The CDR3 is 14 residues long. Germline CDR1 and CDR2: MGHDK and SYGVNS. CDR3 amino acids: CASSEVGTAYGYTF. The CDR3 DNA sequence: TGTGCCAGCAGTGAGGTAGGGACAGCCTATGGCTACACCTTC.

This chain connects TRBV5-1 to TRBJ2-5; no definite D call. V was cut by 2 bases and J by 4 bases, with 3 bases left in between. Germline values: CDR1 SGHRS, CDR2 YFSETQ. CDR3 length equals 11 residues. CDR3 sequence (DNA): TGCGCCAGCAGCTTCGCAGAGACCCAGTACTTC. This sequence encodes CASSFAETQYF.

The rearrangement uses TRBV4-2 and TRBJ1-4; D remains ambiguous. Between the trimmed V and J ends, which lost 1 base and 8 bases, there was a span of 8 bases. Germline CDR1 reads LGHNA; CDR2 reads YNFKEQ. The length of the CDR3 is 13 residues. CDR3: CASSQVPWEKLFF. CDR3 DNA sequence: TGTGCCAGCAGCCAAGTTCCTTGGGAAAAACTGTTTTTT.

The rearrangement uses TRBV5-1 and TRBJ2-5, with 7 bases lining up with TRBD2. Trimming at V came to 3 bases and at J to 5 bases, leaving 10 bases not matched to a gene. The germline V gene has CDR1 SGHRS and CDR2 YFSETQ. The CDR3 has 15 amino acids. The CDR3: CASSSERGLEETQYF. The CDR3, as DNA: TGCGCCAGCAGCTCCGAGCGGGGCCTCGAGGAGACCCAGTACTTC. Supplemented by reference TRBV5-1 and TRBJ2-5, the full variable domain reads KAGVTQTPRYLIKTRGQQVTLSCSPISGHRSVSWYQQTPGQGLQFLFEYFSETQRNKGNFPGRFSGRQFSNSRSEMNVSTLELGDSALYLCASSSERGLEETQYFGPGTRLLVL.

The genes are TRBV30 and TRBJ2-1; D gene unclear. Germline loops: CDR1 GTSNPN, CDR2 SVGIG (reference sequence). V lost 3 bases and J 4 bases, leaving 10 bases between the germline ends. The CDR3 loop spans 13 amino acids. CDR3 amino acids: CAWRALGYNEQFF. The CDR3 DNA reads as TGTGCCTGGAGGGCCTTAGGGTACAATGAGCAGTTCTTC.

The V and J genes are TRBV28 and TRBJ1-5; D is unresolved. The V gene lost 8 bases and the J gene lost 6 bases, with 17 bases spanning the gap. Germline V lookup: CDR1 MDHEN, CDR2 SYDVKM. The CDR3 spans 14 residues. CDR3 in DNA: TGTGCCAGCTCACTAACACGGAAAAGTCAGCCCCAGCATTTT. Its translation is CASSLTRKSQPQHF.